This TCR beta chain was identified in a study of tumor and adjacent non-tumor tissue in lung cancer. The library came from three nested PCR rounds adapted from ARM-PCR protocols. TCRdb reprocessed the multiplex PCR reads with MiXCR, giving one entry per CDR3 protein. In the table there are about 79,000 distinct CDR3 sequences, roughly two thirds of which are singletons. With respect to this clonotype: A clone one base away is much larger, so this may be a read error.

V gave up 11 bases and J gave up 5 bases, with 13 bases separating them. This CDR3 has 11 residues. From germline, CDR1 is MGHDK and CDR2 SYGVNS. The template was RNA from unsorted bulk tissue. The sequence derives from a woman aged 40 to 49 with non-small cell lung cancer. The chain has TRBV25-1 and TRBJ2-7; the D gene is possibly TRBD1 (5 bases). The sample was lung tumor tissue. The CDR3 DNA follows: TGTGCCGGCAAAGGGGTCCACGAGCAGTACTTC. Amino acid sequence: CAGKGVHEQYF.